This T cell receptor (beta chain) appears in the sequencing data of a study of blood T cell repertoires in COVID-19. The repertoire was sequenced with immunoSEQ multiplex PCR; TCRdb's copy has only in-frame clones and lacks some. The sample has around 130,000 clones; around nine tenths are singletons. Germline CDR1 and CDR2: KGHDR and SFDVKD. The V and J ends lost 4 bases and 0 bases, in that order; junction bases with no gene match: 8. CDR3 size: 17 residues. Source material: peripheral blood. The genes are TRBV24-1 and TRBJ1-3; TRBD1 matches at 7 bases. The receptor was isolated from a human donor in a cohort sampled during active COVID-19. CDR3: CATSEGGWGTSGNTIYF. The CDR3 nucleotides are TGTGCCACCAGTGAAGGGGGCTGGGGAACCTCTGGAAACACCATATATTTT.